The entry that follows covers one T cell receptor (beta chain) sequence. PCR used 60 Vbeta primers and 13 Jbeta primers. Only in-frame clones appear in the TCRdb table, and some are missing; sequencing was by immunoSEQ multiplex PCR. The sample contains fewer than 250,000 clones, about 80% of which appear only once. The entry originates in a study of cytomegalovirus exposure and HLA in healthy donors. CDR1 and CDR2 from the germline V gene are SQVTM and ANQGSEA. This CDR3 region has 12 residues. Trimming took 7 bases from V and 7 from J; bases not matched to a gene: 7. This chain connects TRBV29-1 to TRBJ2-5, with 9 bases matching TRBD1. Sequences were obtained from PBMCs. This receptor was obtained from a man aged 18 to 30 in good health and CMV-seronegative. The chain's CDR3 is CSAGTGPATQYF. CDR3 nucleotides: TGCAGCGCTGGGACAGGGCCAGCGACCCAGTACTTC.